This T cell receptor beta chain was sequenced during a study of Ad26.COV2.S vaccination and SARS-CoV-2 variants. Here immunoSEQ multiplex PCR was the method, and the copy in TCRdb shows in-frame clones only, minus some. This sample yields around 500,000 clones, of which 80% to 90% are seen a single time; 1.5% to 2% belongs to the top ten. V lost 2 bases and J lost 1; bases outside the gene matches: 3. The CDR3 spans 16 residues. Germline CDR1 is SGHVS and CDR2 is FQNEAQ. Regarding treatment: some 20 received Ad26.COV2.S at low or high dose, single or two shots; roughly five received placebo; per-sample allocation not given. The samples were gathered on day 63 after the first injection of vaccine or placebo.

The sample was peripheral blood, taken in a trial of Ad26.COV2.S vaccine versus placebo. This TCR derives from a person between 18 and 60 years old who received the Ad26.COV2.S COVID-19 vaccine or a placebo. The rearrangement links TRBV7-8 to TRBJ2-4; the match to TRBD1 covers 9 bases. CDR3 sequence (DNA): TGTGCCAGCAGCTTACTACAGGGGGCCGCCAAAAACATTCAGTACTTC. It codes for CASSLLQGAAKNIQYF.